This is a list of T cell receptor beta chains from one sample in a study of cytomegalovirus exposure and HLA in healthy donors. TCRdb keeps only in-frame clones here, not all; method: immunoSEQ multiplex PCR. The sample data list some 120,000 clones. Sequenced sample: PBMCs. These receptors all come from a man aged 35 to 55 in good health and CMV-seropositive. Each CDR3 is given with its conserved first and last residue. Each record gives: D gene, J gene, CDR3 length, V gene, CDR3 DNA, CDR3 protein. A D gene is named only where the DNA matches it firmly.

.,TRBJ2-1,15,TRBV15,TGTGCCACCAGCAGAGAAGGAGGCTCTTACAATGAGCAGTTCTTC,CATSREGGSYNEQFF
.,TRBJ1-2,14,TRBV18,TGTGCCAGCTCACCTCTTTCAGGGGAAGTTGGCTACACCTTC,CASSPLSGEVGYTF
.,TRBJ2-1,15,TRBV9,TGTGCCAGCAGCGTAGTCGGGGGACCGCCCAATGAGCAGTTCTTC,CASSVVGGPPNEQFF
.,TRBJ1-2,14,TRBV2,TGTGCCAGCAGTGAAGCGAGGGGGAGCTATGGCTACACCTTC,CASSEARGSYGYTF
.,TRBJ2-7,13,TRBV9,TGTGCCAGCAGCGTGGCAGGCTCCTACGAGCAGTACTTC,CASSVAGSYEQYF
TRBD2,TRBJ2-1,16,TRBV19,TGTGCCAGTACCCTCATAGCGGGAGGCCTTTACAATGAGCAGTTCTTC,CASTLIAGGLYNEQFF
.,TRBJ1-2,14,TRBV28,TGTGCCAGCTCAGGATGGGGCAGGGAATATGGCTACACCTTC,CASSGWGREYGYTF
TRBD1,TRBJ2-2,17,TRBV7-2,TGTGCCAGCAGCCTAAGGTGGGACAGGGTAGGATCCGGGGAGCTGTTTTTT,CASSLRWDRVGSGELFF
.,TRBJ2-7,14,TRBV10-2,TGCGCCAGCTATGGCGGTTTCGGGAACTACGAGCAGTACTTC,CASYGGFGNYEQYF
TRBD2,TRBJ2-3,17,TRBV19,TGTGCCAGTAGTATAGAAGGGACTAGCGGGAAGTCAGATACGCAGTATTTT,CASSIEGTSGKSDTQYF
.,TRBJ2-7,15,TRBV5-6,TGTGCCAGCAGCCGCCCCCGGGGGAATGCCTACGAGCAGTACTTC,CASSRPRGNAYEQYF
.,TRBJ1-4,16,TRBV28,TGTGCCAGCAGTTTGACGGGGGCGGGGGGTCGTGAAAAACTGTTTTTT,CASSLTGAGGREKLFF
TRBD1,TRBJ1-5,17,TRBV19,TGTGCCAGTAGTATGGGTACAGGGGGATATAGCAATCAGCCCCAGCATTTT,CASSMGTGGYSNQPQHF
.,TRBJ1-2,11,TRBV6-1,TGTGCGGTGTGGAGTGCTCCTGGCTACACCTTC,CAVWSAPGYTF
.,TRBJ1-4,13,TRBV7-2,TGTGCCAGCAGCCCAGGGGTTAGTGAAAAACTGTTTTTT,CASSPGVSEKLFF
TRBD2,TRBJ2-3,14,TRBV29-1,TGCAGCGTTGCGGCGGGAGGGAGCACAGATACGCAGTATTTT,CSVAAGGSTDTQYF
TRBD1,TRBJ2-2,13,TRBV29-1,TGCAGCGTTGAACAGGGGGTTACCGGGGAGCTGTTTTTT,CSVEQGVTGELFF
.,TRBJ2-7,14,TRBV28,TGTGCCAGCAGTGTACAGAAAATGACCTACGAGCAGTACTTC,CASSVQKMTYEQYF
.,TRBJ2-7,13,TRBV19,TGTGCCAGTAAATCGACAGGTTCCTACGAGCAGTACTTC,CASKSTGSYEQYF
.,TRBJ2-7,13,TRBV18,TGTGCCAGCTCATGGGACAACTCCTACGAGCAGTACTTC,CASSWDNSYEQYF
TRBD1,TRBJ2-3,14,TRBV5-1,TGCGCCAGCAGCGTCACAGGGGTAGCAAATACGCAGTATTTT,CASSVTGVANTQYF
.,TRBJ1-1,15,TRBV28,TGTGCCAGCAGTTTATTGGGGAGGGGGAACACTGAAGCTTTCTTT,CASSLLGRGNTEAFF
TRBD2,TRBJ2-1,15,TRBV19,TGTGCCAGTAGTCCACGGACTAGCGCGTACAATGAGCAGTTCTTC,CASSPRTSAYNEQFF
.,TRBJ1-2,14,TRBV6-6,TGTGCCAGCAGTTCGGGTTCTTCTAACTATGGCTACACCTTC,CASSSGSSNYGYTF
TRBD2,TRBJ2-5,12,TRBV5-6,TGTGCCAGCAGGCGGGGGATGGAGACCCAGTACTTC,CASRRGMETQYF
.,TRBJ2-3,12,TRBV27,TGTGCCAGCAGCTCCAGGGCAGATACGCAGTATTTT,CASSSRADTQYF
.,TRBJ1-1,13,TRBV6-5,TGTGCCAGCAGTTACCGAGGGAACACTGAAGCTTTCTTT,CASSYRGNTEAFF
.,TRBJ2-7,12,TRBV6-1,TGTGCCACCAAAGGACTGACCTACGAGCAGTACTTC,CATKGLTYEQYF
.,TRBJ1-4,15,TRBV5-1,TGCGCCAGCAGCTTGGTTGGACAGAAGGATGAAAAACTGTTTTTT,CASSLVGQKDEKLFF
TRBD2,TRBJ2-3,14,TRBV19,TGTGCCAGTAGTACGACTAGCGGCACAGATACGCAGTATTTT,CASSTTSGTDTQYF
TRBD2,TRBJ2-7,14,TRBV7-8,TGTGCCAGCAGCTTTGGACTAGCGGCGTACGAGCAGTACTTC,CASSFGLAAYEQYF
.,TRBJ1-5,14,TRBV28,TGTGCCAGCTCTAACAGGGCTCGAGTTCAGCCCCAGCATTTT,CASSNRARVQPQHF
TRBD1,TRBJ1-5,15,TRBV19,TGTGCCAGTAGTATACAGGGGGCTTCGGGGCAGCCCCAGCATTTT,CASSIQGASGQPQHF
TRBD1,TRBJ2-5,15,TRBV12-5,TGTGCTAGTGGTCGTGGACAGGGCGAGGGAGAGACCCAGTACTTC,CASGRGQGEGETQYF
.,TRBJ1-4,13,TRBV7-9,TGTGCCAGCAGCTCCTTGGGGGCTGAAAAACTGTTTTTT,CASSSLGAEKLFF
.,TRBJ1-1,14,TRBV18,TGTGCCAGCTCAATAATCAGGGAGAACACTGAAGCTTTCTTT,CASSIIRENTEAFF
.,TRBJ2-3,12,TRBV10-1,TGCGCCAGCAGTGGCCCCGGGGATACGCAGTATTTT,CASSGPGDTQYF
.,TRBJ2-3,16,TRBV27,TGTGCCAGCAGTTTATCTACGGTTAGATACACAGATACGCAGTATTTT,CASSLSTVRYTDTQYF
TRBD2,TRBJ2-7,15,TRBV15,TGTGCCACCAGCAGAGTAGCGGGTGCCTCCTACGAGCAGTACTTC,CATSRVAGASYEQYF
.,TRBJ1-5,15,TRBV19,TGTGCCAGTACAAGGATCTCAGGGAGCAATCAGCCCCAGCATTTT,CASTRISGSNQPQHF
TRBD1,TRBJ1-1,14,TRBV7-9,TGTGCCAGCAGCTGGCGACAGGGCGGCACTGAAGCTTTCTTT,CASSWRQGGTEAFF
.,TRBJ2-6,14,TRBV21-1,TGTGCCAGCAGTGTCTACTCTGGGGCCAACGTCCTGACTTTC,CASSVYSGANVLTF
.,TRBJ2-4,13,TRBV21-1,TGTGCCAGGCCGAGGAAAGCCAAAAACATTCAGTACTTC,CARPRKAKNIQYF
TRBD1,TRBJ2-1,16,TRBV11-1,TGTGCCAGCAGCTTAGGCAAGGGACAGGGGGCAAATGAGCAGTTCTTC,CASSLGKGQGANEQFF
.,TRBJ2-7,14,TRBV7-9,TGTGCCAGCAGCTTAGGGGCAGGGTCGCACGAGCAGTACTTC,CASSLGAGSHEQYF
.,TRBJ2-3,17,TRBV28,TGTGCCAGCAGTCCCAACAGGTGGACCATAACCACACATACGCAGTATTTT,CASSPNRWTITTHTQYF
TRBD1,TRBJ2-2,16,TRBV14,TGTGCCAGCAGCCAAAGCATGGGACAGGGTTCCGGGGAGCTGTTTTTT,CASSQSMGQGSGELFF
TRBD2,TRBJ2-1,14,TRBV7-9,TGTGCCAGCAGCTTAGGACTAGCGGGTCTCGAGCAGTTCTTC,CASSLGLAGLEQFF
.,TRBJ2-7,12,TRBV5-4,TGTGCCAGCAGCTCCTCCTCCTACGAGCAGTACTTC,CASSSSSYEQYF
.,TRBJ2-5,12,TRBV7-2,TGTGCCAGCAGCTCTACGTTAGAGACCCAGTACTTC,CASSSTLETQYF
.,TRBJ2-7,15,TRBV5-1,TGCGCCAGCAGCTTGTCAGGAATTAACTCCTACGAGCAGTACTTC,CASSLSGINSYEQYF
TRBD1,TRBJ1-3,13,TRBV29-1,TGCAGCGTTGTAGGGGGCGATGGAAACACCATATATTTT,CSVVGGDGNTIYF
TRBD2,TRBJ2-7,14,TRBV7-6,TGTGCCAGCAGCTTAGTTAGCGGGAGCTACGAGCAGTACTTC,CASSLVSGSYEQYF
TRBD1,TRBJ1-1,14,TRBV7-9,TGTGCCAGCAGCTCGGACAGGCCGGCTTGGGAGGCTTTCTTT,CASSSDRPAWEAFF
TRBD2,TRBJ2-1,12,TRBV29-1,TGCAGCGCTCACCTAGCGGGAATTGAGCAGTTCTTC,CSAHLAGIEQFF
TRBD2,TRBJ2-5,15,TRBV6-5,TGTGCCAGCACACCACTAGCGGGAGGGGGGGAGACCCAGTACTTC,CASTPLAGGGETQYF
TRBD2,TRBJ2-7,13,TRBV28,TGTGCCAGCAGCCGACTAGCAGGCCACGAGCAGTACTTC,CASSRLAGHEQYF